What follows are 23 T cell receptor beta chains derived from one specimen sequenced in a study of chemoradiotherapy in HPV16-positive cancers. TCRdb keeps only in-frame clones here, not all; method: immunoSEQ multiplex PCR. The repertoire holds approximately 58,000 clones, about 88% seen once, with less than 3.5% in the top ten. The sequencing used blood, collected from a patient who underwent chemoradiotherapy. These receptors originate from a human donor with HPV-associated anogenital cancer.

The rearrangement joins TRBV5-1 to TRBJ2-3, with 7 bases identical to TRBD1. Germline V lookup: CDR1 SGHRS, CDR2 YFSETQ. The CDR3 spans 15 residues. Unmatched junction bases numbered 5, after V lost 2 bases and J lost 2 bases. The CDR3 here is CASSLLQGYTDTQYF. DNA for the CDR3: TGCGCCAGCAGCTTACTACAGGGGTACACAGATACGCAGTATTTT.

The rearrangement links TRBV5-1 to TRBJ2-2, with 7 bases identical to TRBD1. This CDR3 has 15 residues. CDR1 SGHRS and CDR2 YFSETQ come from the germline V gene. The V gene end was trimmed by 0 bases and the J gene end by 3 bases; junction bases not matched to a gene: 2. CDR3 sequence reads: CASSLAQGYTGELFF. In DNA form, the CDR3 reads TGCGCCAGCAGCTTGGCACAGGGGTACACCGGGGAGCTGTTTTTT.

This chain uses TRBV18 with TRBJ1-4; D is unclear. Germline CDR1 is KGHSH and CDR2 is LQKENI. Trimming took 2 bases from V and 0 from J, leaving 7 bases between them. The CDR3 has 15 amino acids. The CDR3 here is CASSPSAATNEKLFF. The CDR3 DNA reads as TGTGCCAGCTCACCAAGCGCTGCAACTAATGAAAAACTGTTTTTT. The full variable domain, completed using reference TRBV18 and TRBJ1-4, is NAGVMQNPRHLVRRRGQEARLRCSPMKGHSHVYWYRQLPEEGLKFMVYLQKENIIDESGMPKERFSAEFPKEGPSILRIQQVVRGDSAAYFCASSPSAATNEKLFFGSGTQLSVL.

This clone was seen a handful of times. The rearrangement joins TRBV6-1 to TRBJ1-2; tentatively, D is TRBD1 (5 bases). This CDR3 comprises 13 residues. V shed 10 bases and J shed 0 bases, with 12 bases lying between them. Germline V gene lookup returns CDR1 MNHNS and CDR2 SASEGT. The CDR3 bases are TGTGCCACCCAGGGAGAAACTAACTATGGCTACACCTTC. It encodes CATQGETNYGYTF.

CDR3 sequence (DNA): TGTGCCAGCAGTGAAGCGCCTAGCGGGGGGGGCCCAGATACGCAGTATTTT. It specifies CASSEAPSGGGPDTQYF. The rearrangement links TRBV2 to TRBJ2-3; 12 bases are shared with TRBD2. Losses at the gene ends were 0 bases for V and 4 bases for J; bases not matched to a gene: 5. This CDR3 comprises 17 residues. CDR1 and CDR2 from the germline V gene are SNHLY and FYNNEI.

The chain uses TRBV30 and TRBJ2-1; D might be TRBD2 (6 bases). This CDR3 is 14 amino acids long. CDR1 is GTSNPN, CDR2 SVGIG, per germline (reference sequence). Trimming took 2 bases from V and 0 from J, leaving 8 bases between them. CDR3 in amino acids: CAWSMGGSYNEQFF. The CDR3 DNA reads TGTGCCTGGAGTATGGGGGGCTCCTACAATGAGCAGTTCTTC. Looking up the rest from reference TRBV30 and TRBJ2-1 gives the full variable domain: SQTIHQWPATLVQPVGSPLSLECTVEGTSNPNLYWYRQAAGRGLQLLFYSVGIGQISSEVPQNLSASRPQDRQFILSSKKLLLSDSGFYLCAWSMGGSYNEQFFGPGTRLTVL.

The chain carries TRBV15 and TRBJ2-7, with D hard to call. V was shortened by 1 base and J by 1 base, with 11 bases between the two germline ends. CDR1 is LNHNV, CDR2 YYDKDF, per germline (reference sequence). This CDR3 is 15 amino acids long. This chain's CDR3 is CATSRGGLGSYEQYF. In DNA, the CDR3 is TGTGCCACCAGCAGAGGGGGATTAGGTTCCTACGAGCAGTACTTC.

This chain connects TRBV29-1 to TRBJ2-3; D is uncertain. This CDR3 has 11 amino acids. CDR1 is SQVTM, CDR2 ANQGSEA, per germline. Trimming pared 4 bases from V and 0 bases from J, leaving 2 bases between. Here the CDR3 reads CSVASTDTQYF. Here the CDR3 DNA reads TGCAGCGTTGCTAGCACAGATACGCAGTATTTT.

This clone was observed a few times. V usage is TRBV25-1 and J usage is TRBJ1-3; D gene uncertain. The V gene's germline CDR1 is MGHDK and CDR2 SYGVNS. This CDR3 is 14 amino acids long. V lost 5 bases, J lost 0 bases, and 8 bases lay in between. The CDR3 sequence: CASSTRISGNTIYF. As DNA, the CDR3 is TGTGCCAGCAGTACGAGGATCTCTGGAAACACCATATATTTT.

This rearrangement joins TRBV7-2 to TRBJ2-1; the match to TRBD2 covers 14 bases. Germline CDR1 reads SGHTA; CDR2 reads FQGNSA. The CDR3 loop spans 18 amino acids. V gave up 4 bases and J gave up 7 bases; unmatched junction bases: 12. CDR3 nucleotide sequence: TGTGCCAGCAGCTCCAACTCCGGGACTAGCGGGAGAAGGAATGAGCAGTTCTTC. It encodes CASSSNSGTSGRRNEQFF.

In this sample, this clone turned up once. The chain joins TRBV30 to TRBJ1-3; 7 nucleotides align to TRBD1. This CDR3 comprises 15 residues. Germline V CDR1 and CDR2: GTSNPN, SVGIG (reference sequence). Unmatched junction bases numbered 4, after V lost 0 bases and J lost 2 bases. CDR3 in amino acids: CAWSVGTVTGNTIYF. The DNA for the CDR3 is TGTGCCTGGAGTGTTGGGACAGTTACTGGAAACACCATATATTTT.

V is TRBV19 and J is TRBJ1-3; possible D gene TRBD1, 5 bases. The germline CDR1 and CDR2 sequences are LNHDA and SQIVND (reference sequence). The length of the CDR3 is 16 residues. V gave up 3 bases and J gave up 0 bases, with 12 bases separating them. The CDR3 nucleotides are TGTGCCAGTAGTATTGGGGCCGGCCTCTCTGGAAACACCATATATTTT. Translation gives CASSIGAGLSGNTIYF.

The chain is built from TRBV18 and TRBJ2-5, with 10 bases fitting TRBD1. CDR1 is KGHSH, CDR2 LQKENI, per germline. The J segment lost 2 bases and the V segment lost 4 bases, leaving 7 bases of the junction unmatched. This CDR3 contains 16 residues. For the CDR3, the DNA is TGTGCCAGCTCACTAGGACAGGGGGTTGAACAAGAGACCCAGTACTTC. Translated: CASSLGQGVEQETQYF.

This clone was counted between two and nine times. CDR3 amino acids: CASKGGRTNTGELFF. CDR3 nucleotides: TGTGCCAGCAAGGGGGGCCGTACGAACACCGGGGAGCTGTTTTTT. The chain combines TRBV2 with TRBJ2-2; the D gene could be TRBD1 or TRBD2 (6 bases each). This CDR3 region has 15 residues. The germline CDR1 and CDR2 sequences are SNHLY and FYNNEI. Trimming shortened V by 7 bases and J by 0 bases, and 12 bases separated the two germline ends.

The gene calls are TRBV7-8 and TRBJ2-3, with 9 bases fitting TRBD1. V was pared by 5 bases and J by 7 bases, with 7 bases of the junction left unmatched. Germline CDR1 and CDR2: SGHVS and FQNEAQ. The CDR3 covers 14 residues. The CDR3 coding sequence is TGTGCCAGCAGCCGATCCGGGACAGGGAATACGCAGTATTTT. Translated: CASSRSGTGNTQYF.

V usage is TRBV7-9 and J usage is TRBJ2-7, with D possibly TRBD1 on 5 matching bases. CDR1 is SEHNR, CDR2 FQNEAQ, per germline (reference sequence). V shed 3 bases and J shed 7 bases, with 19 bases lying between them. The length of the CDR3 is 15 residues. The CDR3 here is CASSFPTGTLGEQYF. The DNA for the CDR3 is TGTGCCAGCAGCTTCCCAACAGGAACCCTTGGGGAGCAGTACTTC.

The chain joins TRBV2 to TRBJ2-5, with D uncertain. In germline, CDR1 is SNHLY, CDR2 FYNNEI. The CDR3 sequence is 15 residues long. Trimming removed 5 bases at V and 1 base at J, with 14 bases between. The CDR3 reads CASSPPARGQETQYF. In DNA form, the CDR3 reads TGTGCCAGCAGTCCTCCCGCGCGTGGCCAAGAGACCCAGTACTTC. The whole variable domain, remainder taken from reference TRBV2 and TRBJ2-5, is EPEVTQTPSHQVTQMGQEVILRCVPISNHLYFYWYRQILGQKVEFLVSFYNNEISEKSEIFDDQFSVERPDGSNFTLKIRSTKLEDSAMYFCASSPPARGQETQYFGPGTRLLVL.

The chain recombines TRBV4-3 with TRBJ2-7; perhaps TRBD2 as D (5 bases). The ends were cut back, 1 base at V and 4 bases at J, with 5 bases in the middle. This CDR3 is 12 amino acids long. CDR1 and CDR2 (germline): LGHNA, YSLEER. The CDR3 sequence: CASSQGTYEQYF. The CDR3 DNA follows: TGCGCCAGCAGCCAAGGGACTTACGAGCAGTACTTC.

V usage is TRBV30 and J usage is TRBJ1-4, with D possibly TRBD1 on 5 matching bases. In germline, CDR1 is GTSNPN, CDR2 SVGIG (reference sequence). The length of the CDR3 is 15 residues. Trimming removed 2 bases at V and 4 bases at J, with 14 bases between. CDR3 in DNA: TGTGCCTGGAGTTCGTGGGGGGAGGTTAATGAAAAACTGTTTTTT. It codes for CAWSSWGEVNEKLFF.

CDR3 residues: CASMLTGTVQRGDTEAFF. The CDR3 DNA follows: TGTGCCAGCATGCTGACGGGGACAGTCCAGAGAGGGGACACTGAAGCTTTCTTT. The chain couples TRBV7-3 to TRBJ1-1, with 7 bases aligning to TRBD1. J gave up 3 bases and V 7 bases, and 20 bases lay outside the gene matches. Per the germline V gene, CDR1 is SGHTA and CDR2 is FQGTGA. The CDR3 runs 18 residues. The entire variable domain, with the rest obtained from reference TRBV7-3 and TRBJ1-1, is as follows: GAGVSQTPSNKVTEKGKYVELRCDPISGHTALYWYRQSLGQGPEFLIYFQGTGAADDSGLPNDRFFAVRPEGSVSTLKIQRTERGDSAVYLCASMLTGTVQRGDTEAFFGQGTRLTVV.

The chain combines TRBV6-1 with TRBJ1-2; TRBD1 matches 7 bases. Germline loops: CDR1 MNHNS, CDR2 SASEGT. V lost 8 bases, J lost 8 bases, and 11 bases stayed unmatched. The CDR3 has 13 residues. CDR3 amino acids: CASGSDRARGYTF. In nucleotides, the CDR3 is TGTGCCAGCGGTTCCGACAGGGCTAGGGGCTACACCTTC.

This chain joins TRBV9 and TRBJ1-4; no reliable D call. The CDR3 is 14 residues long. Between the trimmed V and J ends, which lost 4 bases and 8 bases, there was a span of 15 bases. The germline gives CDR1 SGDLS, CDR2 YYNGEE. CDR3 in DNA: TGTGCCAGCAGCCCTTCGTTTCTCCGAGAAAAACTGTTTTTT. Amino acid sequence: CASSPSFLREKLFF. The full variable domain, completed using reference TRBV9 and TRBJ1-4, is DSGVTQTPKHLITATGQRVTLRCSPRSGDLSVYWYQQSLDQGLQFLIQYYNGEERAKGNILERFSAQQFPDLHSELNLSSLELGDSALYFCASSPSFLREKLFFGSGTQLSVL.

The rearrangement links TRBV7-2 to TRBJ1-3; TRBD1 might be the D (6 bases). This CDR3 is 17 amino acids long. Trimming left V 7 bases short and J 3 bases short, with 22 bases between. From germline, CDR1 is SGHTA and CDR2 FQGNSA. The CDR3, as DNA: TGTGCCAGCAACCTTCTCGGACTGGGGGCGGGTGGAAACACCATATATTTT. Translation: CASNLLGLGAGGNTIYF. Supplemented by reference TRBV7-2 and TRBJ1-3, the full variable domain reads GAGVSQSPSNKVTEKGKDVELRCDPISGHTALYWYRQSLGQGLEFLIYFQGNSAPDKSGLPSDRFSAERTGGSVSTLTIQRTQQEDSAVYLCASNLLGLGAGGNTIYFGEGSWLTVV.